This T cell receptor (beta chain) was captured in a study of blood T cell repertoires in COVID-19. Looking at the study overall: The United States, Italy and Spain provided the acute and convalescent COVID-19 samples.

Original processing notes: It was from reference gene primer amplification that nucleated cell counts were estimated. Produced via immunoSEQ multiplex PCR; TCRdb's table is partial and in-frame only. Clonal size and the V and J genes are those of that table, whereas D and trimming came from the DNA. Found here are some 100,000 clones, 89% of them singletons; the top ten hold about 3.3%. Germline V gives CDR1 MNHEY, CDR2 SMNVEV (reference sequence). There are 15 residues in the CDR3. J gave up 5 bases and V 2 bases, and 7 bases lay outside the gene matches. This chain uses TRBV27 with TRBJ2-3; 7 bases are a match to TRBD2. This TCR derives from a woman aged 70 to 79 with acute or convalescent COVID-19. Material for sequencing was peripheral blood. CDR3 amino acids: CASSLGAERGDTQYF. DNA for the CDR3: TGTGCCAGCAGTTTAGGCGCGGAGCGGGGAGATACGCAGTATTTT.